A selection of T cell receptor beta chains follows, all from one sample in a study of vaccination and CD4 T cells after COVID-19. Antigen specificity for these receptors is unknown. A single record per CDR3 protein comes from TCRdb applying MiXCR to the PCR reads. This table has roughly 19,000 distinct CDR3 sequences, just over 60% appearing once. Sequencing was performed on CD4+ T cells from blood, cultured in vitro. The receptors stem from a human donor who had recovered from COVID-19. CDR3s include the opening cysteine and the closing phenylalanine or tryptophan. The D gene is left open where the match is weak. For some rows the clone size is stated as once, few or many, or as a class when expanded; others skip it.

TRBJ2-1 TRBV7-6 16 NA TRBD2 CASSLAQREVGNEQFF TGTGCCAGCAGCTTAGCACAGCGGGAGGTTGGGAATGAGCAGTTCTTC
TRBJ1-6 TRBV6-5 12 NA NA CASSYSDSPLHF TGTGCCAGCAGTTACTCGGATTCACCCCTCCACTTT
TRBJ1-5 TRBV7-2 14 NA NA CASSLWDNNQPQHF TGTGCCAGCAGCTTGTGGGACAACAATCAGCCCCAGCATTTT
TRBJ2-1 TRBV30 11 once NA CAWGMREVGFF TGTGCCTGGGGAATGAGGGAGGTCGGGTTCTTC
TRBJ2-3 TRBV7-9 16 NA TRBD2 CASSLALAGSTDTQYF TGTGCCAGCAGCTTAGCTCTAGCGGGTAGCACAGATACGCAGTATTTT
TRBJ1-5 TRBV27 15 few TRBD1 CATSDRAYSNQPQHF TGTGCCACCTCGGACAGGGCTTATAGCAATCAGCCCCAGCATTTT
TRBJ2-3 TRBV24-1 14 NA NA CATAGTPSTDTQYF TGTGCCACCGCCGGGACTCCTTCGACAGATACGCAGTATTTT
TRBJ2-2 TRBV6-1 14 NA TRBD1 CASSPGTEPGELFF TGTGCCAGCAGTCCAGGGACAGAACCCGGGGAGCTGTTTTTT
TRBJ2-3 TRBV10-3 15 NA NA CAISDPGSSTDTQYF TGTGCCATCAGTGATCCTGGGAGTAGCACAGATACGCAGTATTTT
TRBJ2-7 TRBV19 14 NA TRBD1 CASSIDRDRDEQYF TGTGCCAGTAGTATAGATAGGGACAGGGACGAGCAGTACTTC
TRBJ2-1 TRBV30 14 NA TRBD2 CAWRAAGTYNEQFF TGTGCCTGGAGGGCAGCGGGAACTTACAATGAGCAGTTCTTC
TRBJ1-6 TRBV27 15 NA TRBD1 CASSMGTARGSPLHF TGTGCCAGCAGTATGGGGACAGCGAGGGGTTCACCCCTCCACTTT
TRBJ2-3 TRBV7-8 15 NA TRBD2 CASSSGLAGTDTQYF TGTGCCAGCAGCTCAGGACTAGCGGGAACAGATACGCAGTATTTT
TRBJ1-1 TRBV11-2 14 once TRBD1 CASSLQGARTEAFF TGTGCCAGCAGCCTACAGGGGGCTCGAACTGAAGCTTTCTTT
TRBJ2-3 TRBV7-2 15 NA NA CASSLAFQGPDTQYF TGTGCCAGCAGCTTAGCGTTTCAGGGACCAGATACGCAGTATTTT
TRBJ1-1 TRBV7-9 14 NA NA CASSLFDGNTEAFF TGTGCCAGCAGCTTATTCGACGGGAACACTGAAGCTTTCTTT
TRBJ1-5 TRBV20-1 15 NA NA CSAREGGSGNQPQHF TGCAGTGCTAGAGAAGGCGGGAGCGGCAATCAGCCCCAGCATTTT
TRBJ1-1 TRBV12-3/TRBV12-4 13 NA NA CASSLRGTIEAFF TGTGCCAGCAGTTTAAGGGGCACCATCGAAGCTTTCTTT
TRBJ1-4 TRBV7-2 13 NA NA CASKRAENEKLFF TGTGCCAGCAAAAGGGCGGAAAATGAAAAACTGTTTTTT
TRBJ1-2 TRBV27 18 NA TRBD1 CASSSVRRTGSFQGGYTF TGTGCCAGCAGTTCCGTCCGCCGGACAGGATCCTTTCAGGGTGGCTACACCTTC
TRBJ1-1 TRBV20-1 13 NA NA CSAREAGLTEAFF TGCAGTGCTAGAGAGGCAGGGTTGACTGAAGCTTTCTTT
TRBJ1-1 TRBV12-3/TRBV12-4 14 NA TRBD1 CASSWDRAKAEAFF TGTGCCAGCAGTTGGGACAGGGCGAAGGCTGAAGCTTTCTTT
TRBJ2-7 TRBV30 16 NA TRBD2 CAWSRLAGVRAYEQYF TGTGCCTGGAGTAGGCTAGCGGGAGTCCGGGCCTACGAGCAGTACTTC
TRBJ2-3 TRBV28 13 NA NA CASSEFSTDTQYF TGTGCCAGCAGCGAATTCAGCACAGATACGCAGTATTTT
TRBJ2-5 TRBV10-3 15 NA NA CAISEPGGGDETQYF TGTGCCATCAGTGAGCCAGGGGGGGGAGATGAGACCCAGTACTTC